This T cell receptor beta chain is drawn from a study of identical twins. This clonotype was counted many times. Its antigen is unidentified. The CDR3 covers 16 residues. CDR1 and CDR2 (germline): SQVTM, ANQGSEA. The ends lost 2 bases at V and 3 bases at J; junction bases unmatched: 7. Notes on the study in general: Beta out-of-frame sequences displayed a weaker excess of sharing between twins. Memory repertoires lacked the insertion deficit that abundant cord blood beta clonotypes showed. Modelling approaches yielded underestimates of out-of-frame TCR alpha sharing between monozygotic twins.

Unique molecular identifiers were in the cDNA, with template-switch universal primer binding. TCRdb passed the 5' RACE reads through MiXCR, listing each CDR3 protein once. The sample records fewer than 250,000 distinct CDR3 sequences, 7.5% being singletons. These data were also filed under a second study, of yellow fever vaccine responses in identical twins.

This receptor was taken from a woman aged 18-29 years in good health. This chain links TRBV29-1 with TRBJ2-1, with 10 bases matching TRBD2. The sample was CD8+ T cells sorted from blood. For the CDR3, the DNA is TGCAGCGTTGAACTAGCGGGAGAGCGGCGCTACAATGAGCAGTTCTTC. Translating gives CSVELAGERRYNEQFF.